The 26 T cell receptor beta chains reported below all come from one sample, sequenced in a study of regulatory T cells in long-lasting Graves disease. Through Arm-PCR of CDR3 regions and iRepertoire HTBI primers, TCR beta libraries were built. In TCRdb, the multiplex PCR reads were re-called with MiXCR into one record per CDR3 protein. The sample includes under 700,000 distinct CDR3 sequences, about 16% seen only once; the top ten take more than 20%. The time point here: newly diagnosed GD, antithyroid drugs for less than 3 months. Extracted RNA from PBMCs served as the source of the TCR library. The same sample was also studied in work on T cells in Graves' hyperthyroidism and ophthalmopathy.

Material: peripheral blood mononuclear cells (PBMCs), obtained at new diagnosis, from a patient treated with antithyroid drugs. The receptors stem from a woman aged 40 to 65 with Graves disease.

There are a few counts of this clonotype. The chain joins TRBV18 to TRBJ2-7; tentatively, D is TRBD1 (5 bases). The germline CDR1 and CDR2 sequences are KGHSH and LQKENI. The V end was cut by 0 bases, the J end by 0 bases, with 9 bases between. The CDR3 is 15 residues long. CDR3 bases: TGTGCCAGCTCACCACCGGGGCAGTTCTCCTACGAGCAGTACTTC. It yields the protein CASSPPGQFSYEQYF.

The chain is built from TRBV12-3 or TRBV12-4 and TRBJ2-7; 11 bases fit TRBD2. The CDR3 is made up of 14 amino acids. J lost 1 base, V lost 4 bases, and 0 bases had no gene match. CDR3 bases: TGTGCCAGCAGTTCTAGCGGGGGGTCCTACGAGCAGTACTTC. Protein: CASSSSGGSYEQYF.

The table lists this clonotype with many counts. CDR3 protein: CASSVLIGGADEQYF. The CDR3 coding sequence is TGTGCCAGCAGTGTCCTCATCGGGGGCGCGGACGAGCAGTACTTC. This chain links TRBV6-1 with TRBJ2-7; D may match TRBD1 or TRBD2 (6 bases each). The CDR3 extends over 15 amino acids. CDR1 is MNHNS and CDR2 is SASEGT in the germline V gene. The V end was cut by 4 bases, the J end by 5 bases, with 18 bases between.

For this clonotype: This could be a read error, since a much larger clone is one nucleotide away. The rearrangement links TRBV11-2 to TRBJ1-1, with D unclear. This CDR3 spans 11 amino acids. Per the germline V gene, CDR1 is SGHAT and CDR2 is FQNNGV. V was trimmed by 5 bases and J by 11 bases, leaving 12 bases between them. The CDR3 sequence: CASSKVRTAFF. CDR3 nucleotide sequence: TGTGCCAGCAGCAAGGTGAGAACCGCTTTCTTT.

On this clonotype: At one end the junction does not follow the germline gene, possibly because of a read error. The chain carries TRBV7-9 and TRBJ1-1; 7 nucleotides match TRBD1. This CDR3 contains 15 residues. CDR1 and CDR2 from the germline V gene are SEHNR and FQNEAQ (reference sequence). The CDR3 region is CASSPDPTGNTGAFF. The DNA of the CDR3 is TGTGCCAGCAGCCCAGACCCGACAGGGAACACTGGAGCTTTCTTT.

This clonotype was picked up many times. This chain links TRBV2 with TRBJ2-4; TRBD1 agrees at 7 bases. Germline trimming cut 7 bases from V and 7 bases from J; bases unmatched to any gene: 7. The CDR3 runs 13 residues. The germline V gene has CDR1 SNHLY and CDR2 FYNNEI. The CDR3: CASNAGQANIQYF. DNA for the CDR3: TGTGCCAGCAATGCAGGACAGGCGAACATTCAGTACTTC.

This clonotype was counted ten times or more. V and J are TRBV12-5 and TRBJ1-6; a weak D match, TRBD1 (6 bases). Germline CDR1 and CDR2: LGHNT and FRNRAP. The CDR3 has 15 residues. V lost 7 bases and J lost 7, with 17 bases in between. The CDR3 DNA follows: TGTGCTAGTGCCACCCGGGGGGCTGGGAATTCACCCCTCCACTTT. Translation gives CASATRGAGNSPLHF.

The V call is TRBV7-9, the J call TRBJ1-4; perhaps TRBD1 as D (6 bases). Trimming removed 10 bases from V and 3 bases from J, with 9 bases in between. There are 12 residues in the CDR3. CDR1 and CDR2 (germline): SEHNR, FQNEAQ (reference sequence). The CDR3 region is CATRGSNEKLFF. Written as DNA, the CDR3 is TGTGCCACCAGGGGTTCTAATGAAAAACTGTTTTTT. Using reference TRBV7-9 and TRBJ1-4 for the parts outside the CDR3, the full variable domain is DTGVSQNPRHKITKRGQNVTFRCDPISEHNRLYWYRQTLGQGPEFLTYFQNEAQLEKSRLLSDRFSAERPKGSFSTLEIQRTEQGDSAMYLCATRGSNEKLFFGSGTQLSVL.

This clonotype was seen a handful of times. The genes are TRBV10-3 and TRBJ1-2, with D possibly being TRBD1 (6 bases). The CDR3 contains 13 residues. V was shortened by 7 bases and J by 8 bases, with 17 bases between the two germline ends. Germline-derived CDR1 and CDR2 are ENHRY and SYGVKD. This CDR3 reads CAINRGRGDGYTF. In DNA form, the CDR3 reads TGTGCCATCAATCGCGGCAGGGGTGACGGCTACACCTTC.

This clonotype was counted only a few times. V gene TRBV7-9 combines with J gene TRBJ2-1; 7 bases fit TRBD1. The V gene end was trimmed by 4 bases and the J gene end by 3 bases; junction bases not matched to a gene: 6. The CDR3 length is 15 residues. Germline loops: CDR1 SEHNR, CDR2 FQNEAQ (reference sequence). In nucleotides, the CDR3 is TGTGCCAGCAGCTCCCTGCAGGGGGTCTACAATGAGCAGTTCTTC. The encoded protein is CASSSLQGVYNEQFF.

This clonotype came up many times. The genes are TRBV6-1 and TRBJ1-2; 9 bases map to TRBD1. The CDR3 has 13 amino acids. J gave up 8 bases and V 7 bases, and 8 bases lay outside the gene matches. Germline V gives CDR1 MNHNS, CDR2 SASEGT. In DNA, the CDR3 is TGTGCCAGCACCCCGGGACAGGGAGGAGGCTACACCTTC. Amino acids: CASTPGQGGGYTF.

This clonotype came up many times. The chain carries TRBV7-9 and TRBJ1-1; 8 bases are shared with TRBD1. V lost 4 bases, J lost 3 bases, and 10 bases stayed unmatched. Per the germline V gene, CDR1 is SEHNR and CDR2 is FQNEAQ (reference sequence). This CDR3 comprises 16 residues. The CDR3 spells CASSYPQGASDTEAFF. The CDR3 bases are TGTGCCAGCAGCTACCCGCAGGGGGCATCGGACACTGAAGCTTTCTTT.

This clonotype was observed at least ten times. The chain joins TRBV28 to TRBJ2-5; D is ambiguous. Per germline, CDR1 MDHEN and CDR2 SYDVKM. The CDR3 extends over 14 amino acids. V was clipped by 3 bases and J by 10 bases, with 18 bases between them. CDR3 loop: CASSFSEARKGQYF. In DNA form, the CDR3 reads TGTGCCAGCAGTTTCTCCGAGGCCCGCAAAGGCCAGTACTTC.

Regarding this clonotype: A much larger clone sits a single nucleotide away, making a read error possible. The chain links TRBV20-1 to TRBJ1-1; the D is unclear. Per germline, CDR1 DFQATT and CDR2 SNEGSKA (reference sequence). CDR3 length: 13 amino acids. CDR3 loop: CSPSSWTPIEAFF. In DNA, the CDR3 is TGCAGCCCTTCTTCTTGGACCCCCATTGAAGCTTTCTTT.

This clonotype occurred many times. The genes are TRBV28 and TRBJ2-7; tentative D call: TRBD2 (7 bases). The germline V and J ends were trimmed by 2 bases and 3 bases, with 11 bases remaining between them. Per the germline V gene, CDR1 is MDHEN and CDR2 is SYDVKM. The CDR3 extends over 14 amino acids. The CDR3 DNA reads TGTGCCAGCAGTTTAGGGGGGGCGGGCTACGAGCAGTACTTC. Protein sequence: CASSLGGAGYEQYF.

This clonotype appeared a few times. The V call is TRBV10-3, the J call TRBJ2-7; TRBD1 is a possible D gene (6 bases). CDR1 and CDR2 from the germline V gene are ENHRY and SYGVKD. Between the trimmed V and J ends, which lost 4 bases and 4 bases, there was a span of 11 bases. The CDR3 is 13 amino acids. CDR3 protein: CAISGSGVYEQYF. The CDR3 DNA sequence: TGTGCCATCAGTGGATCAGGGGTATACGAGCAGTACTTC.

This clonotype was counted at least ten times. J is TRBJ2-7 and V is TRBV2; no firm D call. Germline V CDR1 and CDR2: SNHLY, FYNNEI. This CDR3 spans 12 amino acids. Trimming left V 3 bases short and J 6 bases short, with 9 bases between. For the CDR3, the DNA is TGTGCCAGCAGTGACCGGGTATCCGAGCAGTACTTC. Residues: CASSDRVSEQYF.

This clonotype was seen at least ten times. V usage is TRBV12-3 or TRBV12-4 and J usage is TRBJ2-3; 10 nucleotides match TRBD2. This CDR3 is 15 amino acids long. The ends lost 6 bases at V and 3 bases at J; junction bases unmatched: 6. The CDR3 sequence is CASSSQRGGTDTQYF. The CDR3 nucleotides are TGTGCCAGCAGCTCCCAGCGGGGGGGAACAGATACGCAGTATTTT.

This clonotype was seen repeatedly, ten times or more. V gene TRBV6-1 combines with J gene TRBJ1-2; D unresolved. V was shortened by 10 bases and J by 0 bases, with 12 bases between the two germline ends. Germline V gene lookup returns CDR1 MNHNS and CDR2 SASEGT. The CDR3 consists of 13 residues. CDR3 amino acids: CATRKRANYGYTF. CDR3 sequence (DNA): TGTGCCACCAGGAAAAGAGCTAACTATGGCTACACCTTC.

This clonotype occurred a few times. This chain uses TRBV12-3 or TRBV12-4 with TRBJ1-2; weak D call: TRBD1 (6 bases). The germline V and J ends were trimmed by 7 bases and 4 bases, with 16 bases remaining between them. The CDR3 spans 14 residues. This chain's CDR3 is CASTSGGGVYGYTF. The CDR3 DNA reads as TGTGCCAGCACCTCTGGGGGGGGCGTCTATGGCTACACCTTC.

This clonotype was recorded at least ten times. V is TRBV3-1 and J is TRBJ2-1, with D hard to call. This CDR3 contains 13 residues. V was cut by 7 bases and J by 5 bases, with 12 bases left in between. CDR1 and CDR2 (germline): LGHDT, YNNKEL (reference sequence). CDR3: CASTPPYHNEQFF. As DNA, the CDR3 is TGTGCCAGCACCCCGCCTTACCACAATGAGCAGTTCTTC.

This clonotype came up many times. This chain links TRBV12-3 or TRBV12-4 with TRBJ2-7, with TRBD2 matching 8 bases. This CDR3 is built from 17 residues. V was pared by 3 bases and J by 4 bases, with 14 bases of the junction left unmatched. The DNA of the CDR3 is TGTGCCAGCAGTTTGGGGCGTCGCGGGGGGCCAAAATACGAGCAGTACTTC. It codes for CASSLGRRGGPKYEQYF.

Comments on this clonotype: This may arise from a read error, as a much more abundant clone is one base away. The chain joins TRBV6-1 to TRBJ2-5; D is uncertain. Germline loops: CDR1 MNHNS, CDR2 SASEGT. CDR3 length: 13 amino acids. This CDR3 is CASSEVNQGTQYF. As DNA, the CDR3 is TGTGCCAGCAGTGAGGTCAACCAAGGGACCCAGTACTTC.

The J gene is TRBJ1-4, the V gene TRBV10-3; possible D gene TRBD1, 6 bases. The CDR3 consists of 16 residues. CDR1 is ENHRY, CDR2 SYGVKD, per germline. Trimming cost V 3 bases and J 8 bases, with 19 bases left between them. The DNA for the CDR3 is TGTGCCATCAGTGATTCAGGACAGCTTATAATCGAAAAACTGTTTTTT. It is translated as CAISDSGQLIIEKLFF.

The chain employs TRBV6-2 or TRBV6-3 and TRBJ2-5; D is possibly TRBD1 (6 bases). Germline V CDR1 and CDR2: MNHEY, SVGEGT. With 5 bases removed from V and 1 base from J, the gap between germline ends came to 20 bases. The CDR3 contains 17 residues. CDR3 bases: TGTGCCAGCAGTCCACGCCCCCCATGGGGGCTCCAAGAGACCCAGTACTTC. It is translated as CASSPRPPWGLQETQYF.

This clonotype has a count of ten or more. The chain links TRBV29-1 to TRBJ1-1, with a possible D match to TRBD1 (5 bases). The germline V gene encodes CDR1 SQVTM and CDR2 ANQGSEA. Trimming cost V 3 bases and J 0 bases, with 8 bases left between them. The CDR3 loop spans 13 amino acids. CDR3 sequence (DNA): TGCAGCGTTGAGGGGCAGATGAACACTGAAGCTTTCTTT. It specifies CSVEGQMNTEAFF.